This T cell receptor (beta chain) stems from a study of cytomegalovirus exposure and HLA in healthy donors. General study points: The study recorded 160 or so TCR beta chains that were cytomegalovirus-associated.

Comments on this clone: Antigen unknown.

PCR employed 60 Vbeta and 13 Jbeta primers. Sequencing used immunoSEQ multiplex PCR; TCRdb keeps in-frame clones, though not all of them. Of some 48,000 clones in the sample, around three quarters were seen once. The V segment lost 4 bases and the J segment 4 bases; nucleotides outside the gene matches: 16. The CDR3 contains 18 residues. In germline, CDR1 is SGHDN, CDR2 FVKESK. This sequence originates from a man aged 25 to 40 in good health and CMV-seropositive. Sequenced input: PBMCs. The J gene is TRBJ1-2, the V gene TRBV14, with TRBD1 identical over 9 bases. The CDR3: CASSPTQGQGFYGYGYTF. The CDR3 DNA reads TGTGCCAGCAGCCCTACTCAGGGACAGGGATTTTACGGCTATGGCTACACCTTC.